This T cell receptor (beta chain) was found in a study of T cells in Graves' hyperthyroidism and ophthalmopathy. The table lists this clonotype with many counts. From RNA transcripts, TCR beta CDR3 regions were amplified. HTBI primers drove first-round RT-PCR of the TCR CDR3. MiXCR, applied by TCRdb to the multiplex PCR reads, yields one record per CDR3 protein. The sample yields 450,000 to 700,000 distinct CDR3 sequences, approximately 44% seen once. Source material: peripheral blood or thyroid tissue (not recorded which). The receptor was isolated from an adult woman with Graves' disease, either hyperthyroidism or ophthalmopathy (not recorded which).

CDR3 protein: CSARGRSGNTIYF. The CDR3 DNA is TGCAGTGCTAGGGGGCGATCTGGAAACACCATATATTTT. The V and J genes are TRBV20-1 and TRBJ1-3; maybe TRBD1 (5 bases). V was cut by 3 bases and J by 1 base, with 7 bases left in between. The CDR3 contains 13 residues. Germline lookup yields CDR1 DFQATT and CDR2 SNEGSKA (reference sequence).